The next 22 T cell receptor beta chains were all read from a single sample in a study of blood T cell repertoires in COVID-19. Sequencing used immunoSEQ multiplex PCR; TCRdb keeps in-frame clones, though not all of them. The table has 140,000 to 150,000 clones, 84% seen once. The specimen sequenced was peripheral blood. The receptors here all came from a human donor in a cohort sampled during active COVID-19.

The chain carries TRBV5-8 and TRBJ1-1; D ambiguous. Trimming took off 0 bases at V and 11 bases at J, with 11 bases between the two ends. The CDR3 sequence is 12 residues long. Germline CDR1 reads SGHTS; CDR2 reads YDEGEE. DNA of the CDR3: TGTGCCAGCAGCTTGGACGCGGTGCGGGCTTTCTTT. Amino acids: CASSLDAVRAFF.

This chain joins TRBV1 and TRBJ1-5; the table's D call, TRBD1, was not checked against the DNA. TRBV1 is classified as a pseudogene. The CDR3 loop spans 15 amino acids. The DNA of the CDR3 is TGCACCAGCAGCCACCACGGACAGGGTAATCAGCCCCAGCATTTT. Its protein product is CTSSHHGQGNQPQHF.

This clone was counted once. The V and J genes are TRBV4-1 and TRBJ1-4, with D perhaps matching TRBD1 (5 bases). The V and J ends lost 6 bases and 7 bases respectively, with 9 bases between them. The CDR3 has 12 amino acids. Germline CDR1 MGHRA, CDR2 YSYEKL. The CDR3 spells CASRGRFEKLFF. CDR3 bases: TGCGCCAGCAGGGGGCGTTTTGAAAAACTGTTTTTT.

The chain combines TRBV7-2 with TRBJ1-5; possible D gene TRBD1, 5 bases. The ends were cut back, 5 bases at V and 12 bases at J, with 14 bases in the middle. Germline lookup yields CDR1 SGHTA and CDR2 FQGNSA. CDR3 size: 12 residues. CDR3 region: CASSPSLGLQHF. For the CDR3, the DNA is TGTGCCAGCAGCCCGTCTCTGGGGCTCCAGCATTTT.

The rearrangement uses TRBV19 and TRBJ1-1; a possible D gene is TRBD1 (6 bases). The V end was cut by 2 bases, the J end by 3 bases, with 13 bases between. The germline V gene encodes CDR1 LNHDA and CDR2 SQIVND (reference sequence). CDR3 size: 15 residues. This chain's CDR3 is CASSIIGGSDTEAFF. CDR3 sequence (DNA): TGTGCCAGTAGTATAATAGGGGGATCGGACACTGAAGCTTTCTTT.

This clone was recorded a few times. The rearrangement joins TRBV11-2 to TRBJ1-1; the D gene is possibly TRBD1 (5 bases). CDR3 size: 13 residues. The V end was cut by 9 bases, the J end by 4 bases, with 15 bases between. CDR1 and CDR2 (germline): SGHAT, FQNNGV. The CDR3 spells CARVGVPGTEAFF. The CDR3 DNA sequence: TGTGCCAGGGTAGGGGTGCCGGGCACTGAAGCTTTCTTT.

In its sample, this clone was seen once. This chain connects TRBV18 to TRBJ2-3, with TRBD2 identical over 8 bases. Germline V gives CDR1 KGHSH, CDR2 LQKENI. Losses at the gene ends were 2 bases for V and 0 bases for J; bases not matched to a gene: 10. The CDR3 loop spans 18 amino acids. Here the CDR3 reads CASSPAAGGGTSTDTQYF. The DNA for the CDR3 is TGTGCCAGCTCACCAGCGGCGGGGGGAGGAACTAGCACAGATACGCAGTATTTT.

The chain links TRBV5-1 to TRBJ2-3; TRBD2 might be the D (5 bases). The CDR3 contains 14 residues. V lost 2 bases and J lost 6, with 13 bases in between. CDR1 SGHRS and CDR2 YFSETQ come from the germline V gene. The CDR3 DNA reads as TGCGCCAGCAGCTTTCCGAGGGAAGGGGATACGCAGTATTTT. Translated, it gives CASSFPREGDTQYF.

The chain recombines TRBV28 with TRBJ1-5, with a possible D match to TRBD1 (6 bases). Per the germline V gene, CDR1 is MDHEN and CDR2 is SYDVKM. This CDR3 contains 18 residues. The V end lost 10 bases, the J end lost 0 bases, and 25 bases lay between the germline ends. The CDR3 protein is CATFSGTKGVISNQPQHF. CDR3 coding DNA: TGTGCCACCTTCTCCGGGACGAAGGGGGTTATTAGCAATCAGCCCCAGCATTTT.

This rearrangement joins TRBV11-3 to TRBJ1-4; 8 bases align to TRBD1. Trimming at V came to 1 base and at J to 3 bases, leaving 1 base not matched to a gene. This CDR3 spans 15 amino acids. Germline V gene sequence: CDR1 SGHNT, CDR2 YENEEA. DNA of the CDR3: TGTGCCAGCAGCTTAGCAGGGGGCCCTAATGAAAAACTGTTTTTT. Its translation: CASSLAGGPNEKLFF. The full variable domain, completed using reference TRBV11-3 and TRBJ1-4, is EAGVVQSPRYKIIEKKQPVAFWCNPISGHNTLYWYLQNLGQGPELLIRYENEEAVDDSQLPKDRFSAERLKGVDSTLKIQPAELGDSAVYLCASSLAGGPNEKLFFGSGTQLSVL.

The V gene is TRBV6-1, the J gene TRBJ2-7, with 7 bases that match TRBD1. The junction had 3 bases not matched to a gene; V was cut back by 3 bases and J by 1 base. The CDR3 runs 14 residues. Germline values: CDR1 MNHNS, CDR2 SASEGT. The CDR3 nucleotides are TGTGCCAGCAGTGAGCTGACAGGGTCCTACGAGCAGTACTTC. This codes for CASSELTGSYEQYF.

V is TRBV29-1 and J is TRBJ1-4; possible D gene TRBD1, 5 bases. CDR1 and CDR2 from the germline V gene are SQVTM and ANQGSEA. The CDR3 spans 13 residues. V lost 4 bases and J 6 bases, leaving 12 bases between the germline ends. CDR3 DNA sequence: TGCAGCGTTGTCAGATGGGGGGATGAAAAACTGTTTTTT. This codes for CSVVRWGDEKLFF.

The DNA of the CDR3 is TGTGCCAGCAGCCCTAGCGGTGCCGGGGAGACCCAGTACTTC. This gives the protein CASSPSGAGETQYF. The rearrangement uses TRBV4-2 and TRBJ2-5, with 7 bases that match TRBD2. The germline gives CDR1 LGHNA, CDR2 YNFKEQ. Germline trimming cut 4 bases from V and 5 bases from J; bases unmatched to any gene: 7. The CDR3 covers 14 residues.

V and J are TRBV7-2 and TRBJ1-5; D unclear. V was trimmed by 4 bases and J by 7 bases, leaving 17 bases between them. Germline-derived CDR1 and CDR2 are SGHTA and FQGNSA. The CDR3 spans 15 residues. The chain's CDR3 is CASSSEASRNQPQHF. In DNA form, the CDR3 reads TGTGCCAGCAGCTCCGAAGCGTCACGGAACCAGCCCCAGCATTTT.

Here the CDR3 DNA reads TGTGCCAGCCGAACACAGGGATCTGGAAACACCATATATTTT. This codes for CASRTQGSGNTIYF. The chain joins TRBV14 to TRBJ1-3; TRBD1 might be the D (6 bases). This CDR3 has 14 amino acids. Trimming took off 8 bases at V and 1 base at J, with 12 bases between the two ends. CDR1 SGHDN and CDR2 FVKESK come from the germline V gene.

This chain links TRBV6-2 or TRBV6-3 with TRBJ2-3; possible D gene TRBD1, 6 bases. The CDR3 is 18 amino acids. Trimming stripped 6 bases from V and 0 bases from J, with 22 bases between. Per the germline V gene, CDR1 is MNHEY and CDR2 is SVGEGT. In nucleotides, the CDR3 is TGTGCCAGCAGCACTTACAGGGTATCCGACACTAGCACAGATACGCAGTATTTT. Translation: CASSTYRVSDTSTDTQYF.

The gene calls are TRBV19 and TRBJ2-1; the match to TRBD2 covers 8 bases. The CDR3 covers 16 residues. V gave up 3 bases and J gave up 2 bases; unmatched junction bases: 6. Germline V gene sequence: CDR1 LNHDA, CDR2 SQIVND (reference sequence). Written as DNA, the CDR3 is TGTGCCAGTAGTATTCGGTTTAGCGGGGCCTACAATGAGCAGTTCTTC. This codes for CASSIRFSGAYNEQFF.

J is TRBJ1-3 and V is TRBV19; 7 bases map to TRBD1. CDR3 size: 12 residues. The germline V gene has CDR1 LNHDA and CDR2 SQIVND (reference sequence). V dropped 10 bases and J dropped 5; count of bases not matched to a gene: 5. As DNA, the CDR3 is TGTGCCATCCAGACAGGGAGAAACACCATATATTTT. Amino acid sequence: CAIQTGRNTIYF.

This clone came up a few times. This sequence joins TRBV9 and TRBJ1-2; D is uncertain. The germline CDR1 and CDR2 sequences are SGDLS and YYNGEE. The ends were cut back, 0 bases at V and 9 bases at J, with 12 bases in the middle. The CDR3 has 13 residues. For the CDR3, the DNA is TGTGCCAGCAGCGTAGAAGGTCTACAGCGCTACACCTTC. Its translation is CASSVEGLQRYTF.

V is TRBV29-1 and J is TRBJ2-5, with TRBD1 matching over 7 bases. The J segment lost 5 bases and the V segment lost 3 bases, leaving 3 bases of the junction unmatched. The germline gives CDR1 SQVTM, CDR2 ANQGSEA. This CDR3 has 12 amino acids. CDR3: CSVERGRETQYF. CDR3 nucleotide sequence: TGCAGCGTTGAGAGGGGGCGGGAGACCCAGTACTTC.

This chain links TRBV28 with TRBJ1-5; perhaps TRBD1 as D (6 bases). CDR1 MDHEN and CDR2 SYDVKM come from the germline V gene. V gave up 3 bases and J gave up 2 bases, with 11 bases separating them. The CDR3 is made up of 15 amino acids. The CDR3 loop reads CASSLLGAGNQPQHF. The CDR3 nucleotides read TGTGCCAGCAGTTTGTTGGGGGCTGGCAATCAGCCCCAGCATTTT. The variable domain in full, with the rest retrieved from reference TRBV28 and TRBJ1-5, is DVKVTQSSRYLVKRTGEKVFLECVQDMDHENMFWYRQDPGLGLRLIYFSYDVKMKEKGDIPEGYSVSREKKERFSLILESASTNQTSMYLCASSLLGAGNQPQHFGDGTRLSIL.

The chain links TRBV25-1 to TRBJ2-5; D gene ambiguous. V lost 4 bases and J 0 bases, leaving 9 bases between the germline ends. Germline V gene lookup returns CDR1 MGHDK and CDR2 SYGVNS. The CDR3 runs 14 residues. CDR3 residues: CASSGPGYQETQYF. As DNA, the CDR3 is TGTGCCAGCAGTGGCCCGGGTTACCAAGAGACCCAGTACTTC.